These 11 T cell receptor beta chains originate from one sample sequenced in a study of long-term antiretroviral therapy in people with HIV. immunoSEQ v3.0 was run at survey level. Clones were sequenced by immunoSEQ multiplex PCR, and TCRdb holds only the in-frame ones, with some missing. The data show approximately 25,000 clones, roughly 85% seen once. The specimen comprised unsorted PBMCs, sampled 0.8 years before starting antiretroviral therapy. These TCRs come from a man aged 18 to 30 with HIV.

Only a few counts were recorded for this clone. This chain connects TRBV4-2 to TRBJ1-5; a weak D match, TRBD1 (5 bases). Trimming removed 5 bases from V and 0 bases from J, with 8 bases in between. Germline lookup yields CDR1 LGHNA and CDR2 YNFKEQ. There are 14 residues in the CDR3. In DNA, the CDR3 is TGTGCCAGCAGCGGTGACAGTAGCAATCAGCCCCAGCATTTT. Its translation: CASSGDSSNQPQHF.

This clone showed up just once. The rearrangement joins TRBV6-1 to TRBJ1-1, with D unclear. The CDR3 sequence is 14 residues long. CDR1 and CDR2 (germline): MNHNS, SASEGT. V lost 6 bases, J lost 1 base, and 12 bases lay in between. The CDR3 DNA sequence: TGTGCCAGCAGCCCCGGGTGGGGGAACACTGAAGCTTTCTTT. This sequence encodes CASSPGWGNTEAFF.

V is TRBV27 and J is TRBJ2-7; no firm D call. There are 11 residues in the CDR3. Germline CDR1 reads MNHEY; CDR2 reads SMNVEV (reference sequence). Trimming left V 5 bases short and J 5 bases short, with 7 bases between. The CDR3 reads CASSAHNEQYF. As DNA, the CDR3 is TGTGCCAGCAGTGCTCACAACGAGCAGTACTTC.

This clone was seen once. Relative to the germline gene, one junction end is altered; a read error may explain this. The genes are TRBV30 and TRBJ1-2; 7 bases align to TRBD1. The CDR3 covers 13 residues. Germline lookup yields CDR1 GTSNPN and CDR2 SVGIG (reference sequence). CDR3 protein: CAGSLTGRDGYTF. The DNA for the CDR3 is TGTGCCGGGAGCCTGACAGGGAGGGATGGCTACACCTTC.

A word on this clone: The junction does not match germline at one end; this may be a read error. The rearrangement uses TRBV7-7 and TRBJ2-5; D is possibly TRBD1 (6 bases). The CDR3 is 14 residues long. Per germline, CDR1 SSHAT and CDR2 FNYEAQ (reference sequence). Here the CDR3 reads CASSLVGRGETQYF. The CDR3 DNA reads TGTGCTAGCAGCTTAGTAGGCAGGGGAGAGACCCAGTACTTC.

The rearrangement joins TRBV30 to TRBJ1-1, with D unresolved. Germline assignment: CDR1 GTSNPN and CDR2 SVGIG (reference sequence). This CDR3 contains 13 residues. The V and J ends lost 0 bases and 10 bases respectively, with 15 bases between them. The CDR3 DNA is TGTGCCTGGAGTGTTACCGGGGTAGGAAGAGCTTTCTTT. It translates to CAWSVTGVGRAFF.

This clone was detected once. The chain joins TRBV27 to TRBJ2-1; 11 positions agree with TRBD1. The CDR3 loop spans 15 amino acids. Trimming removed 5 bases from V and 6 bases from J; junction bases left unmatched: 6. Germline V gene lookup returns CDR1 MNHEY and CDR2 SMNVEV (reference sequence). The CDR3 DNA reads TGTGCCAGCAGTCAAAGGACAGGGGGCTTCAATGAGCAGTTCTTC. It is translated as CASSQRTGGFNEQFF.

This clone was seen more than once but under ten times. This CDR3 reads CASSLVRTEGIYEQFF. CDR3 DNA: TGCGCCAGCAGCTTGGTAAGGACAGAGGGCATCTATGAGCAGTTCTTC. The rearrangement uses TRBV5-1 and TRBJ2-1; possibly TRBD1 for D (6 bases). V gave up 0 bases and J gave up 8 bases, with 18 bases separating them. Germline lookup yields CDR1 SGHRS and CDR2 YFSETQ. This CDR3 spans 16 amino acids.

The chain employs TRBV5-1 and TRBJ2-2, with TRBD2 identical over 13 bases. CDR1 and CDR2 (germline): SGHRS, YFSETQ. The V segment lost 0 bases and the J segment 4 bases; nucleotides outside the gene matches: 6. The CDR3 sequence is 18 residues long. CDR3 sequence (DNA): TGCGCCAGCAGCTTGGGACTAGCGGGAGGAGCGGGCACCGGGGAGCTGTTTTTT. This sequence encodes CASSLGLAGGAGTGELFF.

The chain has TRBV29-1 and TRBJ2-7; 8 bases align to TRBD1. The CDR3 sequence is 11 residues long. CDR1 and CDR2 (germline): SQVTM, ANQGSEA. V was pared by 5 bases and J by 7 bases, with 4 bases of the junction left unmatched. The CDR3 DNA sequence: TGCAGCGTTCAGGACAGGGTTGAGCAGTACTTC. Protein sequence: CSVQDRVEQYF.

The gene calls are TRBV5-1 and TRBJ2-6, with D unclear. Germline lookup yields CDR1 SGHRS and CDR2 YFSETQ. CDR3 size: 18 residues. The V end lost 4 bases, the J end lost 1 base, and 18 bases lay between the germline ends. In nucleotides, the CDR3 is TGCGCCAGCAGCCCGACTGGCCCCTCGCGATCTGGGGCCAACGTCCTGACTTTC. It encodes CASSPTGPSRSGANVLTF.